Listed below are T cell receptor beta chains from one sample, sequenced in a study of PD-1 blockade in classical Hodgkin lymphoma. Profiling relied on immunoSEQ multiplex PCR, and the TCRdb table lists in-frame clones only, not all of them. The data contain 100,000 or so clones, about nine tenths of them seen just once; the ten biggest clones take up approximately 3%. The sample here was peripheral blood mononuclear cells (PBMCs), taken before the fourth cycle of nivolumab. These TCRs come from a human donor with classical Hodgkin lymphoma. CDR3s include the opening cysteine and the closing phenylalanine or tryptophan. A D gene is named only where the DNA matches it firmly. Clone size appears in some rows only: once, few, many, or a class for an expanded clone.

TRBV2	once	TRBJ1-5	.	CASSELRVNQPQHF	TGTGCCAGCAGTGAACTCAGGGTTAATCAGCCCCAGCATTTT
TRBV18	.	TRBJ1-5	.	CASSEWGDNQPQHF	TGTGCCAGCTCTGAATGGGGAGACAATCAGCCCCAGCATTTT
TRBV18	.	TRBJ2-2	.	CASSPRWTNTGELFF	TGTGCCAGCTCACCTCGCTGGACGAACACCGGGGAGCTGTTTTTT
TRBV5-4	.	TRBJ1-1	.	CASTTEMNTEAFF	TGTGCCAGCACCACAGAAATGAACACTGAAGCTTTCTTT
TRBV4-2	few	TRBJ1-6	.	CASNQDKGVGSPLHF	TGTGCCAGCAACCAAGATAAGGGGGTCGGGTCACCCCTCCACTTT
TRBV9	.	TRBJ2-5	.	CASSPLPGGFGLVETQYF	TGTGCCAGCAGCCCTCTCCCTGGGGGATTCGGACTGGTGGAGACCCAGTACTTC
TRBV7-9	.	TRBJ2-6	TRBD1	CASSSGTGVFSSGANVLTF	TGTGCCAGCAGCTCAGGGACAGGGGTGTTTAGCTCTGGGGCCAACGTCCTGACTTTC
TRBV11-1	.	TRBJ1-6	TRBD1	CASSFTGGNSPLHF	TGTGCCAGCAGCTTTACAGGGGGGAATTCACCCCTCCACTTT
TRBV27	.	TRBJ1-2	TRBD1	CASGRGTGYSDYGYTF	TGTGCCAGCGGAAGAGGGACAGGGTATAGTGACTATGGCTACACCTTC
TRBV25-1	.	TRBJ1-5	.	CASSGGKGNQPQHF	TGTGCCAGCAGTGGGGGGAAGGGCAATCAGCCCCAGCATTTT
TRBV6-1	.	TRBJ1-6	.	CASRSSYNSPLHF	TGTGCCAGCAGGAGCTCCTATAATTCACCCCTCCACTTT
TRBV7-2	.	TRBJ1-2	.	CASSLVGGAHGYTF	TGTGCCAGCAGCTTAGTAGGGGGAGCCCATGGCTACACCTTC
TRBV27	.	TRBJ2-7	TRBD1	CASSPTRGQAREQYF	TGTGCCAGCAGTCCCACACGGGGACAGGCTAGGGAGCAGTACTTC
TRBV7-2	once	TRBJ2-7	.	CASLPGQAIQQYF	TGTGCCAGTCTCCCTGGGCAAGCCATCCAGCAGTACTTC
TRBV20-1	once	TRBJ2-1	.	CSASGWNEQFF	TGCAGTGCTTCCGGCTGGAATGAGCAGTTCTTC
TRBV19	.	TRBJ2-1	.	CASSIEPSEGGQFF	TGTGCCAGTAGTATAGAGCCTAGCGAAGGTGGGCAGTTCTTC